The TCR beta chain under discussion was sequenced for a study of HIV-infected patients and healthy controls. General study findings and limits: Significantly higher mean Gini indices appeared in HIV-infected repertoires, possibly reflecting oligoclonality. Compared with untreated HIV+ repertoires, healthy controls showed roughly threefold more distinct CDR3s and higher Shannon diversity.

cDNA was made from around 0.5 ug RNA using alpha and beta constant primers. Separate chain-specific third strand synthesis with multiplexing indices produced the alpha and beta libraries. TCRdb itself ran the 5' RACE reads through MiXCR, one entry per CDR3 protein. Here the sample spans fewer than 7,000 distinct CDR3 sequences, around 9.9% being singletons. No cell fractionation was done, so the repertoire covers all unsorted peripheral blood T cells. Peripheral blood, 2 to 3 ml, was drawn for RNA extraction. This clonotype is medium-sized within its sample. Its target is unknown. The sequence was obtained from an adult with HIV infection. Sequenced material: blood, taken before antiretroviral therapy.

The CDR3 spells CASSPTGVEQYF. DNA of the CDR3: TGTGCCAGCAGTCCCACAGGGGTTGAGCAGTACTTC. This chain links TRBV27 with TRBJ2-7, with 7 bases aligning to TRBD1. V lost 5 bases, J lost 7 bases, and 5 bases stayed unmatched. The CDR3 covers 12 residues. Per the germline V gene, CDR1 is MNHEY and CDR2 is SMNVEV (reference sequence).